This T cell receptor (beta chain) was retrieved from a study of CD8+ T cells in alopecia areata. Sequencing used cDNA as its template, made by extracting RNA and reverse transcribing it. Method: immunoSEQ multiplex PCR; TCRdb's copy keeps in-frame clones and lacks some. The sample lists around 270,000 clones; 55% to 75% were seen once. CDR1 is GTSNPN and CDR2 is SVGIG in the germline V gene (reference sequence). The CDR3 consists of 16 residues. Trimming removed 4 bases from V and 4 bases from J, with 20 bases in between. General study points: Tofacitinib produced a significant decrease in scalp clonality and in expanded CD8+ clones among the top 100.

Documented treatment: oral pan-JAK inhibitor, 5-10 mg twice daily. On this clone itself: What it binds is unknown.

This chain links TRBV30 with TRBJ2-4; a weak D match, TRBD2 (5 bases). Source: CD4+ T cells sorted from blood, taken at week 24, from a patient treated with tofacitinib. This TCR derives from a human donor with alopecia areata. CDR3 loop: CAWINPRPGSKNIQYF. The CDR3 DNA is TGTGCCTGGATTAACCCCCGACCGGGAAGTAAAAACATTCAGTACTTC.